Presented here are 21 T cell receptor beta chains from one specimen sequenced in a study of OX40 agonist ivuxolimab in advanced cancers. TCRdb's table, derived via immunoSEQ multiplex PCR, lists solely in-frame clones and lacks some. The table includes about 83,000 clones, under 90% detected once. Sequenced material: CD4+ or CD8+ T cells sorted from blood, taken in a trial of the OX40 agonist ivuxolimab. The receptors originated from an adult with an advanced solid tumor such as melanoma, head and neck, liver or kidney cancer.

The chain is built from TRBV29-1 and TRBJ1-4; 11 nucleotides align to TRBD1. The CDR3 sequence is 12 residues long. From germline, CDR1 is SQVTM and CDR2 ANQGSEA. CDR3 DNA sequence: TGCGCAGGGACAGGGGGGAGCGAAAAACTGTTTTTT. It translates to CAGTGGSEKLFF. Full variable domain (rest looked up from reference TRBV29-1 and TRBJ1-4): SAVISQKPSRDICQRGTSLTIQCQVDSQVTMMFWYRQQPGQSLTLIATANQGSEATYESGFVIDKFPISRPNLTFSTLTVSNMSPEDSSIYLCAGTGGSEKLFFGSGTQLSVL.

CDR3 DNA sequence: TGTGCCAGCAGCGTAGGAGCTAGCGGGGATAGCACAGATACGCAGTATTTT. It specifies CASSVGASGDSTDTQYF. The chain carries TRBV9 and TRBJ2-3; 9 bases are a match to TRBD2. The length of the CDR3 is 17 residues. The ends lost 0 bases at V and 0 bases at J; junction bases unmatched: 5. CDR1 is SGDLS, CDR2 YYNGEE, per germline.

The chain has TRBV5-4 and TRBJ2-7; 12 bases are shared with TRBD2. V trimming: 3 bases; J trimming: 4 bases; junction bases outside the gene matches: 5. Germline CDR1 SGHNT, CDR2 YYREEE (reference sequence). The CDR3 is 15 residues long. The CDR3 region is CASSSLAGGHYEQYF. The CDR3 DNA reads TGTGCCAGCAGCTCGCTAGCGGGGGGGCATTACGAGCAGTACTTC.

V is TRBV6-6 and J is TRBJ2-1, with D possibly TRBD2 on 6 matching bases. The CDR3 has 14 residues. The ends were cut back, 3 bases at V and 1 base at J, with 7 bases in the middle. Germline-derived CDR1 and CDR2 are MNHNY and SVGAGI (reference sequence). The CDR3 DNA sequence: TGTGCCAGCAGTTATCGGGGGTCCTACAATGAGCAGTTCTTC. Translating gives CASSYRGSYNEQFF.

The chain couples TRBV18 to TRBJ2-5; D is unresolved. CDR1 is KGHSH and CDR2 is LQKENI in the germline V gene. The V end was cut by 2 bases, the J end by 2 bases, with 12 bases between. The CDR3 has 15 amino acids. CDR3 nucleotides: TGTGCCAGCTCACCAGATATCGGCTCACAAGAGACCCAGTACTTC. It specifies CASSPDIGSQETQYF.

The chain combines TRBV7-3 with TRBJ2-3; D unresolved. Germline values: CDR1 SGHTA, CDR2 FQGTGA. Trimming cost V 5 bases and J 0 bases, with 6 bases left between them. This CDR3 spans 13 amino acids. The CDR3 nucleotides read TGTGCCAGCAGCCCGCAGAGCACAGATACGCAGTATTTT. Encoded protein: CASSPQSTDTQYF.

This chain links TRBV2 with TRBJ2-7; 7 bases are a match to TRBD2. CDR3 size: 13 residues. Germline CDR1 is SNHLY and CDR2 is FYNNEI. J gave up 6 bases and V 8 bases, and 10 bases lay outside the gene matches. The CDR3 nucleotides read TGTGCCAGCCGGAGAAGGGACTATAGCGAGCAGTACTTC. Translating it yields CASRRRDYSEQYF. The whole variable domain, remainder taken from reference TRBV2 and TRBJ2-7, is EPEVTQTPSHQVTQMGQEVILRCVPISNHLYFYWYRQILGQKVEFLVSFYNNEISEKSEIFDDQFSVERPDGSNFTLKIRSTKLEDSAMYFCASRRRDYSEQYFGPGTRLTVT.

The rearrangement links TRBV28 to TRBJ2-5; either TRBD1 or TRBD2 may fit D (7 bases each). The CDR3 sequence is 16 residues long. The ends were cut back, 6 bases at V and 5 bases at J, with 22 bases in the middle. Germline assignment: CDR1 MDHEN and CDR2 SYDVKM. The CDR3 DNA reads TGTGCCAGCAGGGAACCTACAGGGGCCGGGGGGGAGACCCAGTACTTC. Amino acids: CASREPTGAGGETQYF.

The chain recombines TRBV7-2 with TRBJ2-3; TRBD1 aligns across 7 bases. Germline CDR1 SGHTA, CDR2 FQGNSA. The CDR3 is 16 residues long. V gave up 1 base and J gave up 0 bases; unmatched junction bases: 4. The CDR3, as DNA: TGTGCCAGCAGCTTAGGGGGACAGATTAGCACAGATACGCAGTATTTT. Amino acids: CASSLGGQISTDTQYF. The whole variable domain, remainder taken from reference TRBV7-2 and TRBJ2-3, is GAGVSQSPSNKVTEKGKDVELRCDPISGHTALYWYRQSLGQGLEFLIYFQGNSAPDKSGLPSDRFSAERTGGSVSTLTIQRTQQEDSAVYLCASSLGGQISTDTQYFGPGTRLTVL.

The DNA of the CDR3 is TGTGCCAGCAGCCCCGACGGGAACTATGGCTACACCTTC. Its translation is CASSPDGNYGYTF. The chain uses TRBV7-9 and TRBJ1-2; D gene ambiguous. The V gene's germline CDR1 is SEHNR and CDR2 FQNEAQ (reference sequence). The CDR3 has 13 amino acids. V lost 5 bases, J lost 2 bases, and 9 bases lay in between. The complete variable domain, with remaining parts taken from reference TRBV7-9 and TRBJ1-2, reads DTGVSQNPRHKITKRGQNVTFRCDPISEHNRLYWYRQTLGQGPEFLTYFQNEAQLEKSRLLSDRFSAERPKGSFSTLEIQRTEQGDSAMYLCASSPDGNYGYTFGSGTRLTVV.

The chain combines TRBV5-1 with TRBJ2-7; TRBD1 matches 8 bases. From germline, CDR1 is SGHRS and CDR2 YFSETQ. This CDR3 is built from 15 residues. The J segment lost 2 bases and the V segment lost 0 bases, leaving 4 bases of the junction unmatched. CDR3 bases: TGCGCCAGCAGCTTGGGGGGGACAGGCCCCTACGAGCAGTACTTC. Its protein is CASSLGGTGPYEQYF.

The chain joins TRBV5-1 to TRBJ2-1; the match to TRBD1 covers 7 bases. The V gene's germline CDR1 is SGHRS and CDR2 YFSETQ. Unmatched junction bases numbered 10, after V lost 4 bases and J lost 0 bases. CDR3 length: 17 residues. CDR3: CASSGGPDRRSYNEQFF. The CDR3 DNA is TGCGCCAGCAGCGGGGGACCGGACAGGCGCTCCTACAATGAGCAGTTCTTC.

The V and J genes are TRBV19 and TRBJ2-3; TRBD2 matches 7 bases. With 5 bases clipped from V and 2 bases from J, the junction kept 4 bases outside the gene matches. The CDR3 consists of 14 residues. Looked up from germline, CDR1 is LNHDA and CDR2 is SQIVND (reference sequence). The CDR3 DNA reads as TGTGCCAGTAGTTTTACTAGCGCCACAGATACGCAGTATTTT. This encodes CASSFTSATDTQYF.

V is TRBV7-2 and J is TRBJ2-7; TRBD1 matches at 7 bases. Germline values: CDR1 SGHTA, CDR2 FQGNSA. J gave up 6 bases and V 3 bases, and 11 bases lay outside the gene matches. The CDR3 spans 15 residues. The DNA of the CDR3 is TGTGCCAGCAGCTTCTACAGGGGCCGCCAGCCCGAGCAGTACTTC. Amino acids: CASSFYRGRQPEQYF.

This clone has more than one count but fewer than ten. This CDR3 reads CAWSVPGGETQYF. The CDR3 bases are TGTGCCTGGAGTGTTCCGGGGGGGGAGACCCAGTACTTC. The V gene is TRBV30, the J gene TRBJ2-5, with 8 nucleotides matching TRBD2. Trimming at V came to 0 bases and at J to 5 bases, leaving 2 bases not matched to a gene. Germline CDR1 is GTSNPN and CDR2 is SVGIG (reference sequence). The CDR3 is made up of 13 amino acids.

The V gene is TRBV5-1, the J gene TRBJ1-6; D is unresolved. V gave up 1 base and J gave up 5 bases, with 13 bases separating them. Germline values: CDR1 SGHRS, CDR2 YFSETQ. This CDR3 has 16 amino acids. The CDR3 DNA reads as TGCGCCAGCAGCTTGTCTTCCGGCGGGAATAATTCACCCCTCCACTTT. It yields the protein CASSLSSGGNNSPLHF.

This clone was seen a handful of times. CDR3 amino acids: CASSRGRGGETQYF. CDR3 in DNA: TGTGCCAGCAGCCGAGGGCGGGGGGGAGAGACCCAGTACTTC. This chain links TRBV28 with TRBJ2-5, with 9 bases matching TRBD2. V gave up 6 bases and J gave up 4 bases; unmatched junction bases: 6. CDR3 length equals 14 residues. Germline CDR1 and CDR2: MDHEN and SYDVKM.

This clone was picked up a small number of times. The chain uses TRBV5-1 and TRBJ2-5; D is possibly TRBD1 (5 bases). V was shortened by 4 bases and J by 5 bases, with 15 bases between the two germline ends. The germline gives CDR1 SGHRS, CDR2 YFSETQ. This CDR3 spans 14 amino acids. The CDR3 reads CASSTLTGGETQYF. The DNA for the CDR3 is TGCGCCAGCAGCACCCTTACAGGTGGGGAGACCCAGTACTTC.

The chain combines TRBV7-9 with TRBJ2-7; D unclear. Germline values: CDR1 SEHNR, CDR2 FQNEAQ (reference sequence). The CDR3 contains 14 residues. V was clipped by 5 bases and J by 4 bases, with 15 bases between them. In DNA, the CDR3 is TGTGCCAGCAGCCCCCGGTACGGATCGTACGAGCAGTACTTC. Amino acids: CASSPRYGSYEQYF.

Only one count was recorded for this clone. This chain connects TRBV5-1 to TRBJ1-1, with 9 bases fitting TRBD1. CDR1 is SGHRS and CDR2 is YFSETQ in the germline V gene. Losses at the gene ends were 0 bases for V and 1 base for J; bases not matched to a gene: 10. The CDR3 extends over 18 amino acids. The CDR3 DNA reads TGCGCCAGCAGCTTGGACTCCGGGACAGGGATTAGGAACACTGAAGCTTTCTTT. Translation: CASSLDSGTGIRNTEAFF.

The chain links TRBV20-1 to TRBJ1-1; D possibly corresponds to TRBD1 (6 bases). Per germline, CDR1 DFQATT and CDR2 SNEGSKA (reference sequence). The V gene lost 4 bases and the J gene lost 6 bases, with 9 bases spanning the gap. This CDR3 comprises 11 residues. Here the CDR3 reads CSAMPGAEAFF. In nucleotides, the CDR3 is TGCAGTGCTATGCCAGGGGCTGAAGCTTTCTTT.